The clone carrying this T cell receptor (beta chain) was observed once. The record originates from a study of control samples from healthy donors and cancer patients. The protocol was immunoSEQ multiplex PCR, while the TCRdb copy is restricted to in-frame clones and leaves out a portion. The sample holds 150,000 or so clones, roughly 93% seen once. This receptor was obtained from a woman aged 55-69 years in good health. Sample: blood.

CDR3 residues: CASSITGGTGELFF. Here the CDR3 DNA reads TGTGCCAGCAGCATTACAGGGGGCACCGGGGAGCTGTTTTTT. J is TRBJ2-2 and V is TRBV7-2; 8 bases fit TRBD1. Germline CDR1 SGHTA, CDR2 FQGNSA. The CDR3 spans 14 residues. V lost 5 bases, J lost 4 bases, and 3 bases stayed unmatched.